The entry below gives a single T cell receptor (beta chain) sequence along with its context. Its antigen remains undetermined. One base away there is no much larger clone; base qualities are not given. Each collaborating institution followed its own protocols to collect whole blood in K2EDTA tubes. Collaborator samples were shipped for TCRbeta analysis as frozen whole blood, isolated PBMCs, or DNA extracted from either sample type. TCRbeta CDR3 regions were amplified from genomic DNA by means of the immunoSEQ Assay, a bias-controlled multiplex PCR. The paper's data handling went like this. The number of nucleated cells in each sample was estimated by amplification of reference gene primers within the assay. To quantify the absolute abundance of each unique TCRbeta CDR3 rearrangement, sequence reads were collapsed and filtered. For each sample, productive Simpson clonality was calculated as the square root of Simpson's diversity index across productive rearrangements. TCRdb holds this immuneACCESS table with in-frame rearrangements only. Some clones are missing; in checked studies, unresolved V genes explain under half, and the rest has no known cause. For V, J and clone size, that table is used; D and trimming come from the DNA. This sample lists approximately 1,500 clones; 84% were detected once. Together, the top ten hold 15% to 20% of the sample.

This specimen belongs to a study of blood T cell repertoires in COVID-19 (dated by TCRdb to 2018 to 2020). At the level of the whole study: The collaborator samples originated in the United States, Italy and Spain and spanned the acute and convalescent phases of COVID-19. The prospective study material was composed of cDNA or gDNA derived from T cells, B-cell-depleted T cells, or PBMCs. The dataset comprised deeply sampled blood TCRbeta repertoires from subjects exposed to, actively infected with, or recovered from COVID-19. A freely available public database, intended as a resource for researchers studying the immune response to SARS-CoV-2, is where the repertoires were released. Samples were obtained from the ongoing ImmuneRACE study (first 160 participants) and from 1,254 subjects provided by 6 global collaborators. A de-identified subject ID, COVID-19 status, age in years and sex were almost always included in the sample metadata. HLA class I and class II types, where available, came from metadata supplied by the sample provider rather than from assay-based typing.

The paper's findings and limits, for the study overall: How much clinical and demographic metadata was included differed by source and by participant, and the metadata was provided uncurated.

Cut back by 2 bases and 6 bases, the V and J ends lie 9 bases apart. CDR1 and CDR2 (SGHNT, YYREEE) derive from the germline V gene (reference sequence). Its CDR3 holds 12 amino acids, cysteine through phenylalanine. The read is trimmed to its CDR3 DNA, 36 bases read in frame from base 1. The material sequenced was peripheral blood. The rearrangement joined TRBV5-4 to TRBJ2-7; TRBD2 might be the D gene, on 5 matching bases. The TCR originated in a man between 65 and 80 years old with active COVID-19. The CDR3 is CASSLFGVEQYF. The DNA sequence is TGTGCCAGCAGCTTATTCGGGGTCGAGCAGTACTTC.